Listed below are T cell receptor beta chains from one sample, sequenced in a study of cytomegalovirus exposure and HLA in healthy donors. Only in-frame clones appear in the TCRdb table, and some are missing; sequencing was by immunoSEQ multiplex PCR. The sample holds tens of thousands of clones; over 75% are singletons and the top ten take roughly 10%. Sequencing used PBMCs. The receptors were sampled from a female donor in good health and CMV-seronegative. The CDR3 runs from the conserved cysteine through the conserved F or W. The D gene is left open where the match is weak. Rows may omit the clone size; those that give it use once, few, many or a size class.

v_call	d_call	clone_size	cdr3_length	j_call	cdr3_nt	cdr3_aa
TRBV11-2	TRBD2	-	16	TRBJ2-1	TGTGCCAGCAGTGGACTAGCGGGAGGAAAGTACAATGAGCAGTTCTTC	CASSGLAGGKYNEQFF
TRBV4-2	-	-	16	TRBJ2-1	TGTGCCAGCAGCCAAAGTCTAGCTAGCTCCTACAATGAGCAGTTCTTC	CASSQSLASSYNEQFF
TRBV30	TRBD1	-	13	TRBJ1-5	TGTGCCTGGAGGGGACAGGGGGCTCAGCCCCAGCATTTT	CAWRGQGAQPQHF
TRBV5-1	TRBD2	few	17	TRBJ2-3	TGCGCCAGCAGCTACGACGGGGGGGCCGGTGGTACAGATACGCAGTATTTT	CASSYDGGAGGTDTQYF
TRBV29-1	TRBD1	-	14	TRBJ2-2	TGCAGCGTTGAGACCGGGACAGGTACCGGGGAGCTGTTTTTT	CSVETGTGTGELFF
TRBV11-2	-	few	18	TRBJ2-7	TGTGCCAGCAGCTTAAAGGCCGGGACATCGCGCCCCTTATACGAGCAGTACTTC	CASSLKAGTSRPLYEQYF
TRBV6-1	-	-	14	TRBJ2-1	TGTGCCAGCAGCCAGGACAGACCCTACAATGAGCAGTTCTTC	CASSQDRPYNEQFF
TRBV9	TRBD2	-	16	TRBJ2-7	TGTGCCAGCAGCGCCTCCGGGGGGGGCCGGCCCTACGAGCAGTACTTC	CASSASGGGRPYEQYF
TRBV5-4	TRBD2	-	15	TRBJ2-1	TGTGCCAGCAGCTCAAAGCGGGAGGGCCCCCCTGAGCAGTTCTTC	CASSSKREGPPEQFF
TRBV7-9	-	-	14	TRBJ1-1	TGTGCCAGCAGCTTAGAGATTAGGGGCACTGAAGCTTTCTTT	CASSLEIRGTEAFF
TRBV9	TRBD2	-	16	TRBJ2-3	TGTGCCAGCAGCCCATACCCAGCGGGAGGTTCAGATACGCAGTATTTT	CASSPYPAGGSDTQYF
TRBV5-1	TRBD2	-	17	TRBJ2-2	TGCGCCAGCAGCTTTGTAGCGGGAGGGCCTAACACCGGGGAGCTGTTTTTT	CASSFVAGGPNTGELFF
TRBV7-3	-	-	15	TRBJ1-2	TGTGCCAGCAGCTTATACGGGGATGGGAGCTATGGCTACACCTTC	CASSLYGDGSYGYTF
TRBV30	-	-	12	TRBJ2-1	TGTGCCTGGAGTACCGGGGGAGGCCCGGGGTTCTTC	CAWSTGGGPGFF
TRBV11-2	TRBD2	once	17	TRBJ2-5	TGTGCCAGCAGCTTAGGTAGCGGGGGGGCCGGGCAAGAGACCCAGTACTTC	CASSLGSGGAGQETQYF
TRBV14	-	-	12	TRBJ1-5	TGTGCCAGCCATCCCAGAAATCAGCCCCAGCATTTT	CASHPRNQPQHF
TRBV7-2	TRBD2	-	14	TRBJ2-5	TGTGCCAGCAGCACGCCTTGGGGGGGAGAGACCCAGTACTTC	CASSTPWGGETQYF
TRBV4-2	TRBD1	-	17	TRBJ2-2	TGTGCCAGCAGCCAAGGGCGGGGACAGGGAGTAGCCGGGGAGCTGTTTTTT	CASSQGRGQGVAGELFF
TRBV19	TRBD1	-	14	TRBJ1-1	TGTGCCAGTAGTGCTACAGGGGCAGGGTCAGAAGCTTTCTTT	CASSATGAGSEAFF
TRBV9	-	-	14	TRBJ2-1	TGTGCCAGCAGTCGACAGGAAGGGATCAATGAGCAGTTCTTC	CASSRQEGINEQFF
TRBV23-1	TRBD1	-	18	TRBJ1-5	TGCGCCAGCAGTCCCACTTCGGACAGGGTCATGGGGAATCAGCCCCAGCATTTT	CASSPTSDRVMGNQPQHF
TRBV7-2	-	-	15	TRBJ2-2	TGTGCCAGCAGCTTACGGCAGGGTGACACCGGGGAGCTGTTTTTT	CASSLRQGDTGELFF
TRBV9	-	-	10	TRBJ1-2	TGTGCCAGCAGTGGAGCTGGCTACACCTTC	CASSGAGYTF
TRBV18	TRBD2	-	15	TRBJ2-5	TGTGCCAGCTCACCACCGGTGGCTAGCGGTGGGACCCAGTACTTC	CASSPPVASGGTQYF
TRBV5-4	-	-	13	TRBJ2-5	TGTGCCAGCAGCTTGAACCGGGAAGAGACCCAGTACTTC	CASSLNREETQYF
TRBV4-1	-	-	17	TRBJ1-6	TGCGCCAGCAGCCAAGTGGAGAGAGGGGGAAGAGGTTCACCCCTCCACTTT	CASSQVERGGRGSPLHF
TRBV7-3	TRBD1	-	13	TRBJ1-3	TGTGCCAGCAGCCAGACAGGGGGAAGCACCATATATTTT	CASSQTGGSTIYF
TRBV19	-	-	14	TRBJ1-2	TGTGCCACCAACCCGGGACAAAGAAACTATGGCTACACCTTC	CATNPGQRNYGYTF
TRBV28	-	-	15	TRBJ2-3	TGTGCCAGCAGTTCCTGGCGATACGGGGTAGATACGCAGTATTTT	CASSSWRYGVDTQYF
TRBV13	-	-	16	TRBJ1-6	TGTGCCAGCAGCTTGCCCCAGGCGGATGGGAGTTCACCCCTCCACTTT	CASSLPQADGSSPLHF